The clone carrying this TCR beta chain occurred once. Profiled with immunoSEQ multiplex PCR; TCRdb holds only in-frame clones, not every one. The profile covers a few hundred thousand clones, with approximately 97% appearing a single time and 0.055% to 0.07% taken by the ten largest. This sample was taken from a study of shared clonotypes between healthy human individuals. Germline CDR1 and CDR2: SNHLY and FYNNEI. The V and J ends lost 3 bases and 5 bases respectively, with 11 bases between them. The CDR3 runs to 13 residues. Sequenced input: naive CD4+ T cells sorted from blood. Subset reported: CD45RA+ positively selected. V usage is TRBV2 and J usage is TRBJ2-7; unclear D gene. The clonotype was recovered from a woman aged 25 to 39 in good health. Here the CDR3 reads CASSEVEVHEQYF. The CDR3 region has the DNA TGTGCCAGCAGTGAGGTAGAAGTACACGAGCAGTACTTC.